A selection of T cell receptor beta chains follows, all from one sample in a study of blood T cells in healthy people across ages. A single record per CDR3 protein comes from TCRdb applying MiXCR to the 5' RACE reads. The repertoire holds about 780,000 distinct CDR3 sequences, with 46% as singletons. The source material was blood. These receptors all come from an elderly man in good health. Each CDR3 is given with its conserved first and last residue. Fields, in order: D gene, J gene, clone size, V gene, CDR3 protein, CDR3 DNA. A D gene is named only where the DNA matches it firmly. Some rows have no size entry. The others give once, few or many, or a class for an expanded clone.

d_gene: .
j_gene: TRBJ2-1
abundance: .
v_gene: TRBV20-1
CDR3aa: CSARERYNEQFF
CDR3nt: TGCAGTGCTAGGGAAAGGTACAATGAGCAGTTCTTC

d_gene: .
j_gene: TRBJ2-1
abundance: few
v_gene: TRBV7-2
CDR3aa: CASSSRTELSYNEQFF
CDR3nt: TGTGCCAGCAGCTCCCGCACAGAACTCTCCTACAATGAGCAGTTCTTC

d_gene: TRBD1
j_gene: TRBJ1-6
abundance: .
v_gene: TRBV9
CDR3aa: CASSPRDSKSSYNSPLHF
CDR3nt: TGTGCCAGCAGCCCACGGGACAGTAAGAGCTCCTATAATTCACCCCTCCACTTT

d_gene: .
j_gene: TRBJ2-1
abundance: .
v_gene: TRBV7-9
CDR3aa: CASSRSVLGDRVEQFF
CDR3nt: TGTGCCAGCAGCCGGTCGGTATTAGGGGATCGTGTTGAGCAGTTCTTC

d_gene: .
j_gene: TRBJ2-3
abundance: many
v_gene: TRBV27
CDR3aa: CASSLDGRTFDTQYF
CDR3nt: TGTGCCAGCAGTTTAGATGGCAGAACCTTCGATACGCAGTATTTT

d_gene: .
j_gene: TRBJ1-5
abundance: .
v_gene: TRBV20-1
CDR3aa: CSASGETQTGPQHF
CDR3nt: TGCAGTGCTAGCGGGGAGACACAGACGGGGCCCCAGCATTTT

d_gene: .
j_gene: TRBJ2-7
abundance: few
v_gene: TRBV14
CDR3aa: CASSQDNAYEQYF
CDR3nt: TGTGCCAGCAGCCAAGATAACGCGTACGAGCAGTACTTC

d_gene: TRBD1
j_gene: TRBJ2-5
abundance: .
v_gene: TRBV5-5
CDR3aa: CASSKAGQGGETQYF
CDR3nt: TGTGCCAGCAGCAAAGCCGGACAGGGGGGTGAGACCCAGTACTTC

d_gene: .
j_gene: TRBJ2-3
abundance: .
v_gene: TRBV6-6
CDR3aa: CASSYGGGVADTQYF
CDR3nt: TGTGCCAGCAGTTACGGAGGGGGGGTCGCGGATACGCAGTATTTT

d_gene: TRBD1
j_gene: TRBJ2-6
abundance: .
v_gene: TRBV5-1
CDR3aa: CASRHTAPGRDRSSGANVLTF
CDR3nt: TGCGCCAGCAGACACACTGCTCCGGGTCGGGACAGGTCCTCTGGGGCCAACGTCCTGACTTTC

d_gene: TRBD2
j_gene: TRBJ2-5
abundance: .
v_gene: TRBV4-3
CDR3aa: CASSPSSGGGQETQYF
CDR3nt: TGCGCCAGCAGCCCCTCCAGCGGGGGTGGACAAGAGACCCAGTACTTC

d_gene: TRBD2
j_gene: TRBJ2-7
abundance: few
v_gene: TRBV6-6
CDR3aa: CASSNGLAGVGYEQYF
CDR3nt: TGTGCCAGCAGTAACGGGCTAGCGGGAGTGGGCTACGAGCAGTACTTC

d_gene: .
j_gene: TRBJ1-2
abundance: few
v_gene: TRBV5-5
CDR3aa: CASSQPGGPVGYTF
CDR3nt: TGTGCCAGCAGCCAACCCGGGGGTCCGGTTGGCTACACCTTC

d_gene: TRBD1
j_gene: TRBJ2-6
abundance: few
v_gene: TRBV6-2/TRBV6-3
CDR3aa: CASSYDRGRSFPSSGANVLTF
CDR3nt: TGTGCCAGCAGTTACGACAGGGGGCGTTCGTTTCCCAGCTCTGGGGCCAACGTCCTGACTTTC

d_gene: TRBD1
j_gene: TRBJ2-3
abundance: few
v_gene: TRBV3-1
CDR3aa: CASSRGQGADTQYF
CDR3nt: TGTGCCAGCAGCCGTGGACAGGGCGCAGATACGCAGTATTTT

d_gene: TRBD1
j_gene: TRBJ1-2
abundance: .
v_gene: TRBV6-2/TRBV6-3
CDR3aa: CASSLGTGPNYGYTF
CDR3nt: TGTGCCAGCAGTTTGGGGACAGGACCTAACTATGGCTACACCTTC

d_gene: TRBD2
j_gene: TRBJ2-4
abundance: .
v_gene: TRBV5-1
CDR3aa: CASSSAGGRAKNIQYF
CDR3nt: TGCGCCAGCAGCTCAGCGGGAGGACGAGCCAAAAACATTCAGTACTTC

d_gene: TRBD2
j_gene: TRBJ2-3
abundance: .
v_gene: TRBV20-1
CDR3aa: CSAIGLAGADTDTQYF
CDR3nt: TGCAGTGCCATCGGACTAGCGGGGGCCGACACAGATACGCAGTATTTT

d_gene: TRBD1
j_gene: TRBJ1-5
abundance: .
v_gene: TRBV12-3/TRBV12-4
CDR3aa: CASRGDREGNQPQHF
CDR3nt: TGTGCCAGCAGGGGGGACAGGGAGGGAAATCAGCCCCAGCATTTT

d_gene: .
j_gene: TRBJ2-7
abundance: .
v_gene: TRBV11-2
CDR3aa: CASSLDVGPSYEQYF
CDR3nt: TGTGCCAGCAGCTTAGATGTCGGTCCCTCCTACGAGCAGTACTTC

d_gene: .
j_gene: TRBJ1-1
abundance: .
v_gene: TRBV29-1
CDR3aa: CSARFAVDTEAFF
CDR3nt: TGCAGCGCCCGCTTTGCGGTAGACACTGAAGCTTTCTTT

d_gene: .
j_gene: TRBJ2-1
abundance: .
v_gene: TRBV7-2
CDR3aa: CASSSGTGLSGRLYNEQFF
CDR3nt: TGTGCCAGCAGCTCAGGGACAGGGTTGAGCGGGAGATTGTACAATGAGCAGTTCTTC

d_gene: TRBD1
j_gene: TRBJ2-3
abundance: .
v_gene: TRBV27
CDR3aa: CASSMAGGQVLDTQYF
CDR3nt: TGTGCCAGCAGTATGGCCGGCGGACAGGTTCTAGATACGCAGTATTTT

d_gene: .
j_gene: TRBJ2-3
abundance: .
v_gene: TRBV28
CDR3aa: CASNGRRTDTQYF
CDR3nt: TGTGCCAGCAACGGGAGACGCACAGATACGCAGTATTTT

d_gene: TRBD2
j_gene: TRBJ2-5
abundance: .
v_gene: TRBV7-2
CDR3aa: CASRPRLAGEETQYF
CDR3nt: TGTGCCAGCAGACCTCGCCTAGCGGGGGAAGAGACCCAGTACTTC

d_gene: .
j_gene: TRBJ2-7
abundance: .
v_gene: TRBV12-3/TRBV12-4
CDR3aa: CASNRRAGRPFSYEQYF
CDR3nt: TGTGCCAGCAACCGTCGGGCTGGCAGGCCCTTCTCCTACGAGCAGTACTTC

d_gene: .
j_gene: TRBJ2-4
abundance: few
v_gene: TRBV20-1
CDR3aa: CSAREGGVAKNIQYF
CDR3nt: TGCAGTGCTAGAGAGGGCGGAGTAGCCAAAAACATTCAGTACTTC

d_gene: TRBD2
j_gene: TRBJ2-3
abundance: .
v_gene: TRBV9
CDR3aa: CASSVGGRAADTQYF
CDR3nt: TGTGCCAGCAGCGTAGGAGGGAGGGCGGCAGATACGCAGTATTTT

d_gene: TRBD1
j_gene: TRBJ2-7
abundance: .
v_gene: TRBV10-3
CDR3aa: CAVRGGTASTYEQYF
CDR3nt: TGTGCCGTCAGAGGGGGCACCGCTTCTACCTACGAGCAGTACTTC

d_gene: .
j_gene: TRBJ2-7
abundance: few
v_gene: TRBV6-5
CDR3aa: CASSTPPYEQYF
CDR3nt: TGTGCCAGCAGTACGCCCCCGTACGAGCAGTACTTC

d_gene: .
j_gene: TRBJ2-3
abundance: .
v_gene: TRBV12-3/TRBV12-4
CDR3aa: CASSPSSSDTQYF
CDR3nt: TGTGCCAGCAGCCCCTCTAGCTCAGATACGCAGTATTTT

d_gene: TRBD2
j_gene: TRBJ2-7
abundance: .
v_gene: TRBV7-3
CDR3aa: CASSPTNLAGGLQEQYF
CDR3nt: TGTGCCAGCAGCCCCACCAACCTAGCGGGAGGGCTGCAGGAGCAGTACTTC

d_gene: TRBD2
j_gene: TRBJ2-5
abundance: .
v_gene: TRBV20-1
CDR3aa: CSARPSGGPFETQYF
CDR3nt: TGCAGTGCTAGACCTAGCGGGGGGCCTTTCGAGACCCAGTACTTC